Listed here are 16 T cell receptor beta chains from one sample, sequenced in a study of T cell responses to AZD1222 COVID-19 vaccine. Generated by immunoSEQ multiplex PCR, the TCRdb table keeps only in-frame clones and is missing some. The sample lists 130,000 to 150,000 clones, approximately 90% occurring once. The source material was peripheral blood, sampled on day 0 of AZD1222 vaccination. These receptors were taken from an adult in good health.

V is TRBV5-4 and J is TRBJ2-1, with D maybe TRBD2 (6 bases). Per the germline V gene, CDR1 is SGHNT and CDR2 is YYREEE (reference sequence). Trimming cost V 5 bases and J 9 bases, with 18 bases left between them. This CDR3 has 14 amino acids. In DNA form, the CDR3 reads TGTGCCAGCAGTACGTGGGACTCGGTTTTTGAGCAGTTCTTC. The encoded protein is CASSTWDSVFEQFF.

V usage is TRBV7-2 and J usage is TRBJ1-6; weak D call: TRBD1 (6 bases). V lost 5 bases to trimming and J lost 5 bases, with 10 bases between them. Per the germline V gene, CDR1 is SGHTA and CDR2 is FQGNSA. The CDR3 covers 14 residues. CDR3 in DNA: TGTGCCAGCAGCCAATACAGGGATAATTCACCCCTCCACTTT. Translation gives CASSQYRDNSPLHF.

The rearrangement joins TRBV5-1 to TRBJ2-1; D is tentatively TRBD1 or TRBD2 (5 bases each). This CDR3 has 14 residues. The V gene lost 4 bases and the J gene lost 6 bases, with 14 bases spanning the gap. Germline values: CDR1 SGHRS, CDR2 YFSETQ. CDR3 sequence: CASSPGTSGNEQFF. The CDR3 DNA is TGCGCCAGCAGCCCAGGGACGTCGGGCAATGAGCAGTTCTTC.

J is TRBJ2-3 and V is TRBV2, with 11 bases that match TRBD2. This CDR3 has 16 amino acids. Germline trimming cut 6 bases from V and 3 bases from J; bases unmatched to any gene: 8. The germline gives CDR1 SNHLY, CDR2 FYNNEI. The CDR3 nucleotides are TGTGCCAGCAGACCGCTAGCGGGGGGCCGAACAGATACGCAGTATTTT. Protein product: CASRPLAGGRTDTQYF.

The chain couples TRBV11-3 to TRBJ2-1; no reliable D call. The CDR3 totals 13 residues. V lost 4 bases and J 2 bases, leaving 6 bases between the germline ends. Germline lookup yields CDR1 SGHNT and CDR2 YENEEA. Here the CDR3 reads CASSSGTYNEQFF. The CDR3 DNA reads as TGTGCCAGCAGCTCTGGAACCTACAATGAGCAGTTCTTC.

The V call is TRBV7-9, the J call TRBJ1-1; the D is unclear. The CDR3 is made up of 13 amino acids. Germline values: CDR1 SEHNR, CDR2 FQNEAQ (reference sequence). V was pared by 4 bases and J by 4 bases, with 10 bases between. CDR3 in DNA: TGTGCCAGCAGCTCCCTTACTTCCACTGAAGCTTTCTTT. It yields the protein CASSSLTSTEAFF.

This sequence joins TRBV28 and TRBJ1-6, with TRBD1 as a possible D gene (5 bases). The ends were cut back, 6 bases at V and 8 bases at J, with 11 bases in the middle. CDR1 is MDHEN and CDR2 is SYDVKM in the germline V gene. The CDR3 loop spans 13 amino acids. This CDR3 reads CASRGGTYSPLHF. For the CDR3, the DNA is TGTGCCAGCAGGGGGGGAACCTATTCACCCCTCCACTTT.

This clone was detected once. V gene TRBV14 combines with J gene TRBJ1-1; D call uncertain. The CDR3 length is 15 residues. V shed 3 bases and J shed 3 bases, with 14 bases lying between them. Germline values: CDR1 SGHDN, CDR2 FVKESK. The chain's CDR3 is CASSHSSPGDTEAFF. The CDR3 coding sequence is TGTGCCAGCAGCCATTCTTCTCCTGGGGACACTGAAGCTTTCTTT.

DNA for the CDR3: TGTGCCAGCAGTTCCATGCCTGGGTTTGCAGATGGAAACACCATATATTTT. Amino acids: CASSSMPGFADGNTIYF. The chain has TRBV6-2 or TRBV6-3 and TRBJ1-3; D unclear. Trimming cost V 4 bases and J 3 bases, with 19 bases left between them. Germline V gene lookup returns CDR1 MNHEY and CDR2 SVGEGT. This CDR3 comprises 17 residues.

Of note for this clone: Germline and junction disagree at one end, which may indicate a read error. V and J are TRBV7-7 and TRBJ2-3; the D call may be TRBD1 or TRBD2 (5 bases each). Germline V gene sequence: CDR1 SSHAT, CDR2 FNYEAQ (reference sequence). This CDR3 has 14 residues. CDR3 DNA sequence: TGTGCTAGCAGTACCGGGACCATCACAGATACGCAGTATTTT. Amino acids: CASSTGTITDTQYF.

Here the CDR3 reads CAISALQESYTF. The CDR3, as DNA: TGTGCCATCAGTGCCCTACAAGAAAGCTACACCTTC. The chain recombines TRBV10-3 with TRBJ1-2; D not certain. In germline, CDR1 is ENHRY, CDR2 SYGVKD. The CDR3 runs to 12 residues. Between the trimmed V and J ends, which lost 4 bases and 9 bases, there was a span of 12 bases.

This chain uses TRBV6-5 with TRBJ2-3, with TRBD2 matching 14 bases. Germline V CDR1 and CDR2: MNHEY, SVGAGI. CDR3 length: 16 residues. V gave up 2 bases and J gave up 4 bases; unmatched junction bases: 2. The CDR3 coding sequence is TGTGCCAGCAGTTACCCGGGACTAGCGGGGGCAGATACGCAGTATTTT. This codes for CASSYPGLAGADTQYF.

The chain is built from TRBV6-5 and TRBJ2-1; TRBD1 matches 11 bases. CDR3 length: 15 residues. Per germline, CDR1 MNHEY and CDR2 SVGAGI. With V trimmed by 4 bases and J by 8 bases, 7 bases remained unmatched. The CDR3 loop is CASSSGGTGGDEQFF. CDR3 DNA sequence: TGTGCCAGCAGTTCAGGGGGGACAGGGGGAGATGAGCAGTTCTTC.

This chain's CDR3 is CASSSWTGETQYF. The CDR3 bases are TGTGCCAGCAGTTCCTGGACAGGAGAGACCCAGTACTTC. The rearrangement links TRBV6-2 or TRBV6-3 to TRBJ2-5, with 7 bases matching TRBD1. V gave up 4 bases and J gave up 4 bases; unmatched junction bases: 3. CDR3 length: 13 residues. Germline V lookup: CDR1 MNHEY, CDR2 SVGEGT.

The gene calls are TRBV4-2 and TRBJ1-1; D call uncertain. The CDR3 spans 13 residues. CDR1 LGHNA and CDR2 YNFKEQ come from the germline V gene. V was pared by 7 bases and J by 3 bases, with 12 bases between. In DNA, the CDR3 is TGTGCCAGCATGAGGCTTTCGGACACTGAAGCTTTCTTT. It codes for CASMRLSDTEAFF.

The gene calls are TRBV5-6 and TRBJ1-1, with 7 bases matching TRBD1. The V gene's germline CDR1 is SGHDT and CDR2 YYEEEE. V was pared by 4 bases and J by 3 bases, with 12 bases of the junction left unmatched. CDR3 size: 16 residues. The CDR3 loop is CASSLDRAERYTEAFF. DNA for the CDR3: TGTGCCAGCAGCCTAGACAGGGCGGAAAGGTACACTGAAGCTTTCTTT.